A selection of T cell receptor beta chains follows, all from one sample in a study of blood T cell repertoires in COVID-19. Sequencing was performed with immunoSEQ multiplex PCR; in TCRdb, only in-frame clones are kept and a portion is missing. The sample has some 200,000 clones, around 86% seen once. The sample was peripheral blood. These receptor sequences come from a man in his 70s with acute or convalescent COVID-19. Both conserved end residues are part of each CDR3. A D gene is named only where the DNA matches it firmly. The size field is filled for only some rows; it gives once, few, many or a size class.

TGCGCCACCGGGACTAGCGGGATCGGTGAGCAGTTCTTC,CATGTSGIGEQFF,13,TRBV10-2,TRBD2,.,TRBJ2-1
TGTGCCAGCAGTGTAGGGGGGGGTCAGCCCCAGCATTTT,CASSVGGGQPQHF,13,TRBV12-3/TRBV12-4,.,.,TRBJ1-5
TGTGCCAGCAGCGTACTACAGGGAAGGGGAAAACTGTTTTTT,CASSVLQGRGKLFF,14,TRBV9,.,.,TRBJ1-4
TGTGCCAGCAGCCAAGAATGGACTAGCGTGACCTACGAGCAGTACTTC,CASSQEWTSVTYEQYF,16,TRBV4-2,TRBD2,.,TRBJ2-7
TGTGCCAGTAGCTACTATCTCGGGGGGCCCCAGCATTTT,CASSYYLGGPQHF,13,TRBV19,.,.,TRBJ1-5
TGCGCCAGCAGGAGGACAGGGTATTACGAGCAGTACTTC,CASRRTGYYEQYF,13,TRBV5-1,TRBD1,.,TRBJ2-7
TGTGCCAGCAGTTTAATATCGGAAAAACTGTTTTTT,CASSLISEKLFF,12,TRBV28,.,.,TRBJ1-4
TGTGCCAGCAGCCCCTTAGCAGGAGGGCCAGGTTTGTCAGATACGCAGTATTTT,CASSPLAGGPGLSDTQYF,18,TRBV9,.,.,TRBJ2-3
TGTGCCAGCAATTGGGGTCTTGGCAGGGGGCAAGATGGCTACACCTTC,CASNWGLGRGQDGYTF,16,TRBV19,TRBD1,.,TRBJ1-2
TGTGCCAGCGGGCGACAGGGGGTGACTCAGCCCCAGCATTTT,CASGRQGVTQPQHF,14,TRBV27,TRBD1,.,TRBJ1-5
TGTGCCAGCAGCCAAGGCCTAGGGACAGGGGGCCTGATGAACACTGAAGCTTTCTTT,CASSQGLGTGGLMNTEAFF,19,TRBV3-1/TRBV3-2,TRBD1,.,TRBJ1-1
TGTGCCAGCAGTCCCGATAATTCACCCCTCCACTTT,CASSPDNSPLHF,12,TRBV12-3/TRBV12-4,.,.,TRBJ1-6
TGTGCCAGCAGCGTAGCGGGAGTGGGGGAGCTGTTTTTT,CASSVAGVGELFF,13,TRBV9,.,.,TRBJ2-2
TGTGCCAGCGTCACACAGGAACTTTCACCCCTCCACTTT,CASVTQELSPLHF,13,TRBV28,.,.,TRBJ1-6
TGCGCCAGCAGTGAGTCGAAACGAGGCGATGGCTACACCTTC,CASSESKRGDGYTF,14,TRBV10-1,.,few,TRBJ1-2
TGTGCCAGCAGTTCCGGCCCCGGGGATCAGCCCCAGCATTTT,CASSSGPGDQPQHF,14,TRBV5-4,.,.,TRBJ1-5
TGTGCCAGCAGTTTAATAGGGGACAGGCAGTATCAGCCCCAGCATTTT,CASSLIGDRQYQPQHF,16,TRBV28,TRBD1,.,TRBJ1-5
TGTGCCAGCAGCCAAGGGATCCAGGCCGGACTAGCGGAAGAGACCCAGTACTTC,CASSQGIQAGLAEETQYF,18,TRBV3-1/TRBV3-2,TRBD2,once,TRBJ2-5
TGTGCCAGCAGCGTAGCTACGGGCGGGGGGCCCCTAGAGACCCAGTACTTC,CASSVATGGGPLETQYF,17,TRBV9,TRBD2,.,TRBJ2-5
TGTGCCAGCAGCTTAGACTCGAGCTCCTACAATGAGCAGTTCTTC,CASSLDSSSYNEQFF,15,TRBV11-2,.,.,TRBJ2-1
TGTGCCAGCAGTTTATTCGAAGGACAGGGTTATGAAGCTTTCTTT,CASSLFEGQGYEAFF,15,TRBV28,TRBD1,.,TRBJ1-1
TGTGCCAGCAGTCTTTATTACGAGCAGTACTTC,CASSLYYEQYF,11,TRBV28,.,.,TRBJ2-7
TGTGCCAGCAGCCTTAGCACAGATACGCAGTATTTT,CASSLSTDTQYF,12,TRBV28,.,.,TRBJ2-3
TGTGCCAGCAGCCAAGGATGGGGACAGGGGGCGTCGGTATACTACAATGAGCAGTTCTTC,CASSQGWGQGASVYYNEQFF,20,TRBV14,TRBD1,once,TRBJ2-1
TGTGCCACCTCAACGGACAGAAATTCACCCCTCCACTTT,CATSTDRNSPLHF,13,TRBV27,.,.,TRBJ1-6
TGTGCCAGCAGACCTACAGGGTCTAGGAAGTTCTTC,CASRPTGSRKFF,12,TRBV3-1/TRBV3-2,.,.,TRBJ2-1